A selection of T cell receptor beta chains follows, all from one sample in a study of early T cells in non-severe SARS-CoV-2 infection. A single record per CDR3 protein comes from TCRdb applying MiXCR to the 5' RACE reads. The sample has tens of thousands of distinct CDR3 sequences, about an eighth seen once. Material: whole blood. The receptors were gathered from an adult who was a healthcare worker with PCR-confirmed SARS-CoV-2 infection or an uninfected control (not recorded which). CDR3s include the opening cysteine and the closing phenylalanine or tryptophan. Fields, in order: clone size, D gene, J gene, V gene, CDR3 protein, CDR3 DNA. The D gene is left open where the match is weak. Clone size is stated in some rows and not others, as once, few, many or a class when expanded.

size: few; D: TRBD1; J: TRBJ1-1; V: TRBV14; CDR3: CASSLVTGGAEAFF; DNA: TGTGCCAGCAGCCTCGTGACAGGGGGTGCTGAAGCTTTCTTT
size: many; D: NA; J: TRBJ1-1; V: TRBV27; CDR3: CASSLGTPNTEAFF; DNA: TGTGCCAGCAGTTTGGGGACGCCTAACACTGAAGCTTTCTTT
size: NA; D: TRBD1; J: TRBJ2-1; V: TRBV11-2; CDR3: CASSFPTGGYNEQFF; DNA: TGTGCCAGCAGCTTCCCGACAGGGGGATACAATGAGCAGTTCTTC
size: few; D: NA; J: TRBJ1-1; V: TRBV9; CDR3: CASSPLARDTEAFF; DNA: TGTGCCAGCAGTCCCTTGGCCAGAGACACTGAAGCTTTCTTT
size: few; D: TRBD1; J: TRBJ2-7; V: TRBV18; CDR3: CASSPPIGQGQTYEQYF; DNA: TGTGCCAGCTCACCACCGATTGGACAGGGACAGACCTACGAGCAGTACTTC
size: NA; D: NA; J: TRBJ2-7; V: TRBV7-2; CDR3: CASSPGQTLSYEQYF; DNA: TGTGCCAGCAGCCCTGGACAGACCCTATCCTACGAGCAGTACTTC
size: NA; D: TRBD1; J: TRBJ2-3; V: TRBV27; CDR3: CASSHPTGAADTQYF; DNA: TGTGCCAGCAGTCACCCGACAGGGGCGGCAGATACGCAGTATTTT
size: NA; D: NA; J: TRBJ1-4; V: TRBV7-9; CDR3: CASSYRAGEKLFF; DNA: TGTGCCAGCAGCTACAGGGCTGGTGAAAAACTGTTTTTT
size: few; D: NA; J: TRBJ2-1; V: TRBV6-2/TRBV6-3; CDR3: CASSTGMGGYSYNEQFF; DNA: TGTGCCAGCAGTACCGGGATGGGGGGCTACTCCTACAATGAGCAGTTCTTC
size: many; D: NA; J: TRBJ2-7; V: TRBV20-1; CDR3: CSARPTGSSEQYF; DNA: TGCAGTGCTAGACCGACAGGATCCTCCGAGCAGTACTTC
size: many; D: NA; J: TRBJ1-5; V: TRBV7-2; CDR3: CASSLAPDFNQPQHF; DNA: TGTGCCAGCAGCTTAGCGCCTGACTTCAATCAGCCCCAGCATTTT
size: many; D: TRBD1; J: TRBJ2-1; V: TRBV12-3/TRBV12-4; CDR3: CASSSTGEPYNEQFF; DNA: TGTGCCAGCAGCTCGACAGGGGAGCCGTACAATGAGCAGTTCTTC
size: few; D: TRBD1; J: TRBJ1-6; V: TRBV29-1; CDR3: CSVAEGASYSPLHF; DNA: TGCAGCGTTGCGGAGGGGGCAAGTTATTCACCCCTCCACTTT
size: many; D: NA; J: TRBJ1-5; V: TRBV4-1; CDR3: CASSPEGAWASNQPQHF; DNA: TGCGCCAGCAGCCCGGAGGGTGCGTGGGCTAGCAATCAGCCCCAGCATTTT
size: NA; D: NA; J: TRBJ2-7; V: TRBV7-9; CDR3: CASSPPASYEQYF; DNA: TGTGCCAGCAGCCCGCCGGCCTCCTACGAGCAGTACTTC
size: few; D: TRBD2; J: TRBJ2-5; V: TRBV29-1; CDR3: CSVGEGETQYF; DNA: TGCAGCGTGGGGGAGGGAGAGACCCAGTACTTC
size: NA; D: NA; J: TRBJ2-3; V: TRBV27; CDR3: CASSPSLRESTDTQYF; DNA: TGTGCCAGCAGTCCCTCCCTCAGGGAAAGCACAGATACGCAGTATTTT
size: NA; D: NA; J: TRBJ1-2; V: TRBV3-1; CDR3: CASSQGGNDYTF; DNA: TGTGCCAGCAGCCAAGGGGGTAATGACTACACCTTC
size: few; D: TRBD1; J: TRBJ2-2; V: TRBV11-3; CDR3: CASSPRDRANTGELFF; DNA: TGTGCCAGCAGCCCCCGGGACAGAGCGAACACCGGGGAGCTGTTTTTT
size: NA; D: NA; J: TRBJ2-3; V: TRBV29-1; CDR3: CSVAVTVTQYF; DNA: TGCAGCGTTGCAGTTACGGTTACGCAGTATTTT
size: many; D: NA; J: TRBJ2-7; V: TRBV7-6; CDR3: CASSLSEGYEQYF; DNA: TGTGCCAGCAGCTTATCCGAAGGGTACGAGCAGTACTTC
size: few; D: NA; J: TRBJ1-1; V: TRBV12-3/TRBV12-4; CDR3: CASSLALGTARGF; DNA: TGTGCCAGCAGTTTAGCGCTGGGGACCGCCCGGGGCTTT
size: NA; D: NA; J: TRBJ1-2; V: TRBV5-3; CDR3: CARSLADGSKDGYTF; DNA: TGTGCCAGAAGCTTGGCGGACGGATCCAAGGATGGCTACACCTTC
size: many; D: NA; J: TRBJ1-2; V: TRBV3-1; CDR3: CASSQGGRGNGYTF; DNA: TGTGCCAGCAGCCAAGGAGGACGAGGGAATGGCTACACCTTC
size: many; D: NA; J: TRBJ1-2; V: TRBV14; CDR3: CASSQGAGMGGYTF; DNA: TGTGCCAGCAGCCAAGGCGCAGGGATGGGCGGCTACACCTTC
size: NA; D: NA; J: TRBJ2-3; V: TRBV2; CDR3: CASTRPENTDTQYF; DNA: TGTGCCAGCACCCGGCCCGAGAACACAGATACGCAGTATTTT
size: NA; D: TRBD1; J: TRBJ1-1; V: TRBV6-2/TRBV6-3; CDR3: CASSWTRDRGTEAFF; DNA: TGTGCCAGCAGTTGGACCCGGGACAGGGGCACTGAAGCTTTCTTT
size: few; D: NA; J: TRBJ2-5; V: TRBV4-1; CDR3: CASSQDGGIKETQYF; DNA: TGCGCCAGCAGCCAAGATGGAGGGATAAAAGAGACCCAGTACTTC
size: NA; D: NA; J: TRBJ2-7; V: TRBV27; CDR3: CAGSEDGSYEQYF; DNA: TGTGCCGGCAGCGAGGACGGCTCCTACGAGCAGTACTTC
size: NA; D: TRBD1; J: TRBJ1-5; V: TRBV7-2; CDR3: CASSFRQGPYSNQPQHF; DNA: TGTGCCAGCAGCTTTAGACAGGGTCCTTATAGCAATCAGCCCCAGCATTTT
size: NA; D: TRBD2; J: TRBJ2-7; V: TRBV12-5; CDR3: CASGKGTSGGRYEQYF; DNA: TGTGCTAGTGGTAAAGGGACTAGCGGAGGAAGGTACGAGCAGTACTTC
size: NA; D: NA; J: TRBJ2-5; V: TRBV7-6; CDR3: CASSLAGGDETQYF; DNA: TGTGCCAGCAGCTTAGCCGGAGGGGATGAGACCCAGTACTTC
size: few; D: NA; J: TRBJ2-3; V: TRBV7-8; CDR3: CASSFVLVGDTQYF; DNA: TGTGCCAGCAGCTTTGTTTTGGTTGGGGATACGCAGTATTTT
size: NA; D: NA; J: TRBJ2-3; V: TRBV3-1; CDR3: CASSQGAGRGLADTQYF; DNA: TGTGCCAGCAGCCAAGGGGCCGGCAGGGGTCTGGCAGATACGCAGTATTTT
size: few; D: NA; J: TRBJ1-1; V: TRBV18; CDR3: CASSPVGTSPSEAFF; DNA: TGTGCCAGCTCACCAGTAGGGACATCCCCTTCTGAAGCTTTCTTT
size: many; D: TRBD1; J: TRBJ1-4; V: TRBV7-6; CDR3: CASRDRTGSNEKLFF; DNA: TGTGCCAGCAGGGACCGGACAGGGTCTAATGAAAAACTGTTTTTT
size: few; D: NA; J: TRBJ2-7; V: TRBV30; CDR3: CAWSRGRGLYEQYF; DNA: TGTGCCTGGAGTCGAGGGCGGGGACTCTACGAGCAGTACTTC
size: many; D: NA; J: TRBJ2-3; V: TRBV4-2; CDR3: CASSQGLGGAVQRNF; DNA: TGTGCCAGCAGCCAAGGCCTGGGCGGTGCGGTACAGAGGAATTTT
size: few; D: TRBD1; J: TRBJ2-4; V: TRBV6-2/TRBV6-3; CDR3: CASSPSGQGTNIQYF; DNA: TGTGCCAGCAGTCCCTCGGGACAGGGGACAAACATTCAGTACTTC
size: few; D: TRBD1; J: TRBJ1-1; V: TRBV6-2/TRBV6-3; CDR3: CASGQGGTEAFF; DNA: TGTGCCAGCGGACAGGGGGGAACTGAAGCTTTCTTT
size: NA; D: TRBD1; J: TRBJ2-7; V: TRBV7-9; CDR3: CASTPFLQGNYEQYF; DNA: TGTGCCAGCACACCCTTTTTACAGGGGAACTACGAGCAGTACTTC
size: many; D: TRBD1; J: TRBJ1-6; V: TRBV6-6; CDR3: CASSYSGQANSPLHF; DNA: TGTGCCAGCAGTTACTCGGGACAGGCGAATTCACCCCTCCACTTT
size: few; D: NA; J: TRBJ2-3; V: TRBV5-8; CDR3: CASSLGLQLSTDTQYF; DNA: TGTGCCAGCAGCTTGGGGTTGCAGCTTAGCACAGATACGCAGTATTTT
size: NA; D: NA; J: TRBJ2-5; V: TRBV29-1; CDR3: CSAAVSGRETQYF; DNA: TGCAGCGCCGCTGTTTCCGGTCGGGAGACCCAGTACTTC
size: many; D: TRBD1; J: TRBJ1-5; V: TRBV7-9; CDR3: CASSLGTGYQPQHF; DNA: TGTGCCAGCAGCTTAGGGACAGGTTATCAGCCCCAGCATTTT
size: few; D: NA; J: TRBJ1-4; V: TRBV23-1; CDR3: CASSQPHPHEKLFF; DNA: TGCGCCAGCAGTCAACCCCACCCTCATGAAAAACTGTTTTTT
size: few; D: TRBD2; J: TRBJ2-7; V: TRBV28; CDR3: CASYAGVRSSYEQYF; DNA: TGTGCCAGTTATGCGGGGGTGAGAAGCTCCTACGAGCAGTACTTC
size: few; D: NA; J: TRBJ2-7; V: TRBV11-2; CDR3: CASRHYEGLREQYF; DNA: TGTGCCAGCAGACATTATGAGGGATTGCGAGAGCAGTACTTC